A selection of T cell receptor beta chains follows, all from one sample in a study of cytomegalovirus exposure and HLA in healthy donors. TCRdb's copy holds only in-frame clones and misses some; the assay was immunoSEQ multiplex PCR. The sample includes about 130,000 clones, about 80% of them seen just once. Sequencing input: PBMCs. These receptors originate from a man younger than 40 in good health and CMV-seronegative. The CDR3 runs from the conserved cysteine through the conserved F or W. The D gene is left open where the match is weak. A clone size is listed for some rows: how often the clone was seen (once, few, many), or a class if it is expanded.

size	D	J	V	DNA	CDR3
-	TRBD2	TRBJ2-7	TRBV9	TGTGCCAGCAGCGTAGCTGGGGAACTAGCGGGACACTACGAGCAGTACTTC	CASSVAGELAGHYEQYF
-	TRBD1	TRBJ2-1	TRBV7-2	TGTGCCAGCAGCTCGCGACAGGGGGCAAAGAATGAGCAGTTCTTC	CASSSRQGAKNEQFF
-	-	TRBJ1-1	TRBV20-1	TGCAGTGCTATTTACTACACTGAAGCTTTCTTT	CSAIYYTEAFF
few	-	TRBJ2-2	TRBV4-1	TGCGCCAGCAGCCAATCTAACACCGGGGAGCTGTTTTTT	CASSQSNTGELFF
-	TRBD2	TRBJ2-1	TRBV2	TGTGCCAGCAGTGAACGACTAGCGGGAGGAGGGGAGCAGTTCTTC	CASSERLAGGGEQFF
-	-	TRBJ2-6	TRBV5-8	TGTGCCAGCAGCTTGGGACTTTCTGGGGCCAACGTCCTGACTTTC	CASSLGLSGANVLTF
-	TRBD2	TRBJ2-1	TRBV29-1	TGCAGCGTCGCACTAGCGACCTACAATGAGCAGTTCTTC	CSVALATYNEQFF
-	TRBD2	TRBJ2-7	TRBV6-1	TGTGCCAGCAGTGAAGGGGACTATCTGAACTACGAGCAGTACTTC	CASSEGDYLNYEQYF
-	-	TRBJ1-1	TRBV7-2	TGTGCCAGCAGCTTAGGGGCAACTAACACTGAAGCTTTCTTT	CASSLGATNTEAFF
-	-	TRBJ2-7	TRBV7-2	TGTGCCAGCAGCTTAGGACTAGGAACAACCCTCGAGCAGTACTTC	CASSLGLGTTLEQYF
-	-	TRBJ1-1	TRBV6-1	TGTGCCAGCAGTGAGACAGACCTGAACACTGAAGCTTTCTTT	CASSETDLNTEAFF
-	TRBD1	TRBJ2-6	TRBV7-8	TGTGCCAGCAGCTTCACAGGGGTACCCTCTGGGGCCAACGTCCTGACTTTC	CASSFTGVPSGANVLTF
-	-	TRBJ2-1	TRBV28	TGTGCCAGCAGTCCACCGTTTGCGACAGCGAACAATGAGCAGTTCTTC	CASSPPFATANNEQFF
-	TRBD1	TRBJ2-5	TRBV7-6	TGTGCCAGCAGCACTTCTACAGGGGTGCAAGAGACCCAGTACTTC	CASSTSTGVQETQYF
-	TRBD2	TRBJ2-1	TRBV30	TGTGCCTGGAGGCCCGTACTAGCGGGGTTGTACAATGAGCAGTTCTTC	CAWRPVLAGLYNEQFF
-	-	TRBJ1-5	TRBV25-1	TGTGCCAGCAGGCGGGCTGGGGGCAATCAGCCCCAGCATTTT	CASRRAGGNQPQHF